This T cell receptor beta chain was identified in a study of blood T cell repertoires in COVID-19. The table came from immunoSEQ multiplex PCR; TCRdb's copy has only in-frame clones and leaves some out. The sample carries hundreds of thousands of clones, around 80% recorded once. This CDR3 has 16 amino acids. V shed 0 bases and J 3 bases; nucleotides not matched to a gene: 7. The germline V gene has CDR1 ENHRY and CDR2 SYGVKD. The rearrangement uses TRBV10-3 and TRBJ2-5; 7 bases are a match to TRBD2. The source material was peripheral blood. The receptor was derived from a man aged 80 or over with acute or convalescent COVID-19. The CDR3 sequence is CAISESSGSLKETQYF. CDR3 coding DNA: TGTGCCATCAGTGAGTCTAGCGGGTCGCTGAAAGAGACCCAGTACTTC.